The TCR beta chain under discussion was sequenced for a study of shared clonotypes between healthy human individuals. V lost 6 bases, J lost 5 bases, and 6 bases stayed unmatched. CDR3 length: 14 residues. Germline V gives CDR1 SEHNR, CDR2 FQNEAQ (reference sequence). The data were produced by immunoSEQ multiplex PCR, yet TCRdb's version contains in-frame clones alone and is incomplete. This repertoire shows around 940,000 clones, over 60% found once; its top ten account for over 1.3%. This clone was observed a handful of times. Material: memory CD4+ T cells sorted from blood. Stated subset: CD45RA-negative fraction. The chain joins TRBV7-9 to TRBJ1-4; 7 bases line up with TRBD1. This receptor was identified in a man aged 18 to 29 in good health. The CDR3 sequence is CASSPTGQNEKLFF. The DNA for the CDR3 is TGTGCCAGCAGTCCCACGGGACAGAATGAAAAACTGTTTTTT. Full variable domain (outside the CDR3, taken from reference TRBV7-9 and TRBJ1-4): DTGVSQNPRHKITKRGQNVTFRCDPISEHNRLYWYRQTLGQGPEFLTYFQNEAQLEKSRLLSDRFSAERPKGSFSTLEIQRTEQGDSAMYLCASSPTGQNEKLFFGSGTQLSVL.